What follows are 8 T cell receptor beta chains derived from one specimen sequenced in a study of cytotoxic CD8 clonotypes in ibrutinib-treated CLL. Method: immunoSEQ multiplex PCR; TCRdb's copy keeps in-frame clones and lacks some. Altogether 120,000 to 150,000 clones are present, 85% to 95% being singletons, with the ten largest covering 10% to 12%. Sequences were derived from PBMCs, sampled after 12 months of ibrutinib treatment. The receptors shown here come from a human donor with chronic lymphocytic leukemia.

The chain employs TRBV30 and TRBJ1-1, with D maybe TRBD1 (6 bases). This CDR3 spans 11 amino acids. Germline V lookup: CDR1 GTSNPN, CDR2 SVGIG (reference sequence). The CDR3 DNA sequence: TGTGCTTCCGCTCAGGGGACTGAAGCTTTCTTT. It codes for CASAQGTEAFF.

V usage is TRBV18 and J usage is TRBJ2-1, with 11 positions matching TRBD1. CDR3 length equals 14 residues. J gave up 4 bases and V 8 bases, and 4 bases lay outside the gene matches. The germline V gene encodes CDR1 KGHSH and CDR2 LQKENI. The CDR3 is CASPGTGGYNEQFF. The CDR3 DNA reads as TGTGCCAGCCCCGGGACAGGGGGTTACAATGAGCAGTTCTTC. Using reference TRBV18 and TRBJ2-1 for the parts outside the CDR3, the full variable domain is NAGVMQNPRHLVRRRGQEARLRCSPMKGHSHVYWYRQLPEEGLKFMVYLQKENIIDESGMPKERFSAEFPKEGPSILRIQQVVRGDSAAYFCASPGTGGYNEQFFGPGTRLTVL.

The chain combines TRBV5-1 with TRBJ2-3, with 8 bases lining up with TRBD2. CDR3 length: 15 residues. Unmatched junction bases numbered 9, after V lost 7 bases and J lost 2 bases. CDR1 is SGHRS, CDR2 YFSETQ, per germline. The CDR3 DNA follows: TGCGCCAGCGATCCCGGGAGGGCCGACACAGATACGCAGTATTTT. This gives the protein CASDPGRADTDTQYF. Full variable domain (remainder filled in from reference TRBV5-1 and TRBJ2-3): KAGVTQTPRYLIKTRGQQVTLSCSPISGHRSVSWYQQTPGQGLQFLFEYFSETQRNKGNFPGRFSGRQFSNSRSEMNVSTLELGDSALYLCASDPGRADTDTQYFGPGTRLTVL.

This sequence joins TRBV4-1 and TRBJ2-4; D call uncertain. The CDR3 sequence is 12 residues long. V lost 0 bases and J 11 bases, leaving 8 bases between the germline ends. CDR1 and CDR2 from the germline V gene are MGHRA and YSYEKL. The CDR3 DNA sequence: TGCGCCAGCAGCCAAGAGGGAAAACTTCAGTACTTC. Amino acid sequence: CASSQEGKLQYF.

This clone appeared a single time. This sequence joins TRBV30 and TRBJ2-7; D not resolved. V was trimmed by 0 bases and J by 2 bases, leaving 11 bases between them. The CDR3 runs to 14 residues. Germline V lookup: CDR1 GTSNPN, CDR2 SVGIG (reference sequence). This CDR3 is CAWSVAPSPYEQYF. The CDR3 DNA sequence: TGTGCCTGGAGTGTTGCGCCATCGCCCTACGAGCAGTACTTC.

The gene calls are TRBV28 and TRBJ1-2; D not resolved. Trimming removed 7 bases at V and 3 bases at J, with 21 bases between. The CDR3 has 16 amino acids. Looked up from germline, CDR1 is MDHEN and CDR2 is SYDVKM. CDR3 in DNA: TGTGCCAGCAAAGAATCCCCTAAATATATCGACTATGGCTACACCTTC. It encodes CASKESPKYIDYGYTF.

This clone was counted once. The J gene is TRBJ2-7, the V gene TRBV7-9; tentative D call: TRBD2 (6 bases). V lost 4 bases and J 1 base, leaving 11 bases between the germline ends. The CDR3 consists of 14 residues. The germline V gene encodes CDR1 SEHNR and CDR2 FQNEAQ (reference sequence). The CDR3 DNA reads as TGTGCCAGCAGCTCAGAGGGGACTTCCTACGAGCAGTACTTC. Translating gives CASSSEGTSYEQYF.

The genes are TRBV9 and TRBJ2-5, with D perhaps being TRBD1 or TRBD2 (5 bases each). The ends were cut back, 4 bases at V and 3 bases at J, with 10 bases in the middle. Germline V lookup: CDR1 SGDLS, CDR2 YYNGEE. CDR3 length: 13 residues. The CDR3 DNA follows: TGTGCCAGCAGCAAAGGGACCAAAGAGACCCAGTACTTC. Protein: CASSKGTKETQYF.